This passage covers 25 T cell receptor beta chains from one sample sequenced in a study of cytomegalovirus exposure and HLA in healthy donors. The PCR made use of 60 Vbeta and 13 Jbeta primers. Profiling relied on immunoSEQ multiplex PCR, and the TCRdb table lists in-frame clones only, not all of them. Its table lists about 51,000 clones. Sequenced input: PBMCs. The receptors stem from a man aged 35 to 55 in good health and CMV-seropositive.

CDR3 sequence reads: CSVLRLRDREYEQYF. DNA for the CDR3: TGCAGCGTGCTCCGCCTCCGGGACAGGGAGTACGAGCAGTACTTC. The chain employs TRBV29-1 and TRBJ2-5; 9 bases line up with TRBD1. TRBJ2-7 explains the end of the DNA better; the J call may be wrong. CDR1 and CDR2 from the germline V gene are SQVTM and ANQGSEA. The length of the CDR3 is 15 residues.

The chain joins TRBV19 to TRBJ2-1; 7 bases align to TRBD1. There are 14 residues in the CDR3. Trimming removed 6 bases from V and 9 bases from J; junction bases left unmatched: 11. Germline V gives CDR1 LNHDA, CDR2 SQIVND (reference sequence). This CDR3 is CASRPGQAAFEQFF. Here the CDR3 DNA reads TGTGCCAGTAGGCCCGGACAGGCTGCCTTTGAGCAGTTCTTC.

The J gene is TRBJ2-5, the V gene TRBV7-9; TRBD2 aligns across 9 bases. CDR1 is SEHNR, CDR2 FQNEAQ, per germline (reference sequence). J was trimmed by 5 bases and V by 2 bases; bases with no gene match: 6. CDR3 length equals 15 residues. CDR3 bases: TGTGCCAGCAGCTTACTAGCGGGAAGGGGGGAGACCCAGTACTTC. As protein: CASSLLAGRGETQYF.

The chain couples TRBV7-9 to TRBJ2-3; D call uncertain. V shed 1 base and J shed 6 bases, with 11 bases lying between them. This CDR3 region has 14 residues. The V gene's germline CDR1 is SEHNR and CDR2 FQNEAQ (reference sequence). The CDR3 DNA reads TGTGCCAGCAGCTTAGTTAAGAGCGCGGATACGCAGTATTTT. This gives the protein CASSLVKSADTQYF.

The gene calls are TRBV5-4 and TRBJ2-7; 9 bases are a match to TRBD1. With V trimmed by 7 bases and J by 0 bases, 8 bases remained unmatched. This CDR3 is 15 amino acids long. The V gene's germline CDR1 is SGHNT and CDR2 YYREEE (reference sequence). In DNA, the CDR3 is TGTGCCAGCCGTACTGGGACAGGGAGCTCCTACGAGCAGTACTTC. It translates to CASRTGTGSSYEQYF.

The V and J genes are TRBV28 and TRBJ1-5; 7 bases align to TRBD1. The germline V gene encodes CDR1 MDHEN and CDR2 SYDVKM. Trimming took 5 bases from V and 3 from J; bases not matched to a gene: 10. The CDR3 contains 16 residues. The CDR3 nucleotides read TGTGCCAGCAGTCCGCCCGACAGGGACTCCAATCAGCCCCAGCATTTT. Protein sequence: CASSPPDRDSNQPQHF.

V usage is TRBV19 and J usage is TRBJ2-3, with 7 nucleotides matching TRBD1. Trimming at V came to 2 bases and at J to 7 bases, leaving 6 bases not matched to a gene. The CDR3 extends over 14 amino acids. In germline, CDR1 is LNHDA, CDR2 SQIVND (reference sequence). CDR3 region: CASSILGGSNTQYF. CDR3 coding DNA: TGTGCCAGTAGTATATTAGGGGGCTCAAATACGCAGTATTTT.

The genes are TRBV30 and TRBJ1-1, with D unclear. Germline V gene data show CDR1 as GTSNPN and CDR2 as SVGIG (reference sequence). The CDR3 covers 12 residues. Trimming stripped 2 bases from V and 5 bases from J, with 9 bases between. The CDR3 protein is CAWSSVRTEAFF. The CDR3 region has the DNA TGTGCCTGGAGTTCCGTCCGGACTGAAGCTTTCTTT.

The chain couples TRBV28 to TRBJ2-5, with TRBD1 matching over 8 bases. Germline CDR1 and CDR2: MDHEN and SYDVKM. V was clipped by 1 base and J by 4 bases; unmatched bases: 5. This CDR3 contains 15 residues. CDR3 bases: TGTGCCAGCAGTTTATCTCGGACAGGGCGAGAGACCCAGTACTTC. Its protein product is CASSLSRTGRETQYF.

The rearrangement uses TRBV6-4 and TRBJ1-5; 7 nucleotides line up with TRBD1. This CDR3 region has 13 residues. With 8 bases clipped from V and 5 bases from J, the junction kept 6 bases outside the gene matches. The germline V gene has CDR1 MRHNA and CDR2 SNTAGT. The CDR3 nucleotides read TGTGCCAGCTCGACAGGGCTGGATCAGCCCCAGCATTTT. Translation: CASSTGLDQPQHF.

The chain links TRBV7-7 to TRBJ2-2, with D uncertain. Trimming stripped 1 base from V and 6 bases from J, with 3 bases between. The CDR3 loop spans 12 amino acids. CDR1 SSHAT and CDR2 FNYEAQ come from the germline V gene (reference sequence). CDR3 region: CASSLEPGELFF. Here the CDR3 DNA reads TGTGCCAGCAGCTTAGAGCCCGGGGAGCTGTTTTTT.

The rearrangement links TRBV29-1 to TRBJ2-2; perhaps TRBD2 as D (6 bases). CDR1 and CDR2 from the germline V gene are SQVTM and ANQGSEA. Trimming left V 6 bases short and J 4 bases short, with 9 bases between. This CDR3 region has 12 residues. CDR3 protein: CSVGGVTGELFF. The CDR3 DNA is TGCAGCGTCGGAGGGGTCACCGGGGAGCTGTTTTTT.

This sequence joins TRBV4-2 and TRBJ2-1; 9 bases map to TRBD2. The ends lost 4 bases at V and 4 bases at J; junction bases unmatched: 14. Germline V gene lookup returns CDR1 LGHNA and CDR2 YNFKEQ. The CDR3 is made up of 18 amino acids. CDR3 DNA sequence: TGTGCCAGCAGCCCGCTGGCGGCAACTAGCGGGTCATACAATGAGCAGTTCTTC. Translation: CASSPLAATSGSYNEQFF.

The genes are TRBV9 and TRBJ2-5; TRBD2 is a possible D gene (7 bases). This CDR3 comprises 17 residues. The germline V gene encodes CDR1 SGDLS and CDR2 YYNGEE. With 0 bases removed from V and 2 bases from J, the gap between germline ends came to 17 bases. The CDR3 sequence is CASSVGLGGGQQETQYF. The CDR3 DNA reads TGTGCCAGCAGCGTAGGACTAGGGGGGGGGCAACAAGAGACCCAGTACTTC.

The genes are TRBV4-3 and TRBJ2-1; D perhaps matches TRBD1 (6 bases). With 0 bases removed from V and 2 bases from J, the gap between germline ends came to 17 bases. CDR1 and CDR2 (germline): LGHNA, YSLEER. The CDR3 has 18 residues. The CDR3: CASSQERPGTLTYNEQFF. CDR3 DNA sequence: TGCGCCAGCAGCCAAGAACGCCCCGGGACACTTACCTACAATGAGCAGTTCTTC.

This chain joins TRBV7-6 and TRBJ1-6, with TRBD1 identical over 7 bases. CDR1 is SGHVS and CDR2 is FNYEAQ in the germline V gene. This CDR3 contains 15 residues. The ends lost 6 bases at V and 3 bases at J; junction bases unmatched: 5. The CDR3 DNA follows: TGTGCCAGCAGTGCCCGGGACAGCTATAATTCACCCCTCCACTTT. This sequence encodes CASSARDSYNSPLHF.

The V gene is TRBV29-1, the J gene TRBJ2-3, with D possibly TRBD1 on 8 matching bases. The V end was cut by 4 bases, the J end by 2 bases, with 25 bases between. The germline CDR1 and CDR2 sequences are SQVTM and ANQGSEA. This CDR3 spans 18 amino acids. The CDR3 here is CSVAGQGGSGLYTDTQYF. In nucleotides, the CDR3 is TGCAGCGTTGCCGGACAGGGTGGTAGCGGGCTATACACAGATACGCAGTATTTT.

The rearrangement links TRBV18 to TRBJ1-1; the D gene is possibly TRBD1 (5 bases). With 3 bases removed from V and 5 bases from J, the gap between germline ends came to 13 bases. Germline-derived CDR1 and CDR2 are KGHSH and LQKENI. The CDR3 consists of 14 residues. The CDR3 nucleotides read TGTGCCAGCTCACCGGAGGTCGGGGGGACTGAAGCTTTCTTT. Protein product: CASSPEVGGTEAFF.

The CDR3 coding sequence is TGTGCCAGCAGTAACGGGGGGTCTGGAAACACCATATATTTT. Translating gives CASSNGGSGNTIYF. The chain is built from TRBV6-5 and TRBJ1-3; D may be TRBD1 (5 bases). The germline V gene encodes CDR1 MNHEY and CDR2 SVGAGI. The CDR3 extends over 14 amino acids. Trimming shortened V by 5 bases and J by 1 base, and 9 bases separated the two germline ends.

J is TRBJ2-7 and V is TRBV11-2; 9 bases are shared with TRBD1. The CDR3 runs to 16 residues. Germline CDR1 SGHAT, CDR2 FQNNGV. V shed 4 bases, J shed 4 bases, and the junction held 11 bases outside the gene matches. Here the CDR3 reads CASSSRLGQGFYEQYF. Here the CDR3 DNA reads TGTGCCAGCAGCTCGCGATTGGGACAGGGCTTTTACGAGCAGTACTTC.

This chain connects TRBV4-2 to TRBJ2-1, with 7 positions matching TRBD1. J was trimmed by 2 bases and V by 0 bases; bases with no gene match: 4. This CDR3 contains 16 residues. CDR1 and CDR2 from the germline V gene are LGHNA and YNFKEQ. The CDR3 here is CASSQDQTGAYNEQFF. CDR3 DNA: TGTGCCAGCAGCCAAGATCAAACAGGGGCCTACAATGAGCAGTTCTTC.

V and J are TRBV9 and TRBJ2-7; the match to TRBD2 covers 7 bases. CDR1 is SGDLS, CDR2 YYNGEE, per germline. The CDR3 totals 14 residues. Trimming at V came to 4 bases and at J to 6 bases, leaving 10 bases not matched to a gene. The CDR3 loop is CASSPRTSRFEQYF. Here the CDR3 DNA reads TGTGCCAGCAGCCCCCGGACTAGTCGATTCGAGCAGTACTTC.

This chain connects TRBV10-1 to TRBJ1-5; 8 nucleotides match TRBD1. Germline CDR1 WNHNN, CDR2 SYGVQD (reference sequence). The CDR3 is 16 amino acids. After removal of 6 bases from V and 7 bases from J, the junction contained 14 bases not matched to a gene. CDR3 bases: TGCGCCAGCAGCTCGGACAGGGAGGGTACGGGGCAGCCCCAGCATTTT. This codes for CASSSDREGTGQPQHF.

As DNA, the CDR3 is TGTGCCTGGGCCCAGAGCAAAGGACAGGTCCTAAACAATGAGCAGTTCTTC. It specifies CAWAQSKGQVLNNEQFF. The chain joins TRBV30 to TRBJ2-1, with TRBD1 matching 7 bases. In germline, CDR1 is GTSNPN, CDR2 SVGIG (reference sequence). V lost 5 bases and J lost 5; bases outside the gene matches: 18. This CDR3 contains 17 residues.

The V call is TRBV5-5, the J call TRBJ2-6; maybe TRBD1 (6 bases). V was trimmed by 4 bases and J by 1 base, leaving 6 bases between them. The germline V gene encodes CDR1 SGHKS and CDR2 YYEKEE (reference sequence). CDR3 length equals 14 residues. The CDR3 spells CASSTGSGANVLTF. The CDR3 DNA is TGTGCCAGCAGCACAGGGTCTGGGGCCAACGTCCTGACTTTC.